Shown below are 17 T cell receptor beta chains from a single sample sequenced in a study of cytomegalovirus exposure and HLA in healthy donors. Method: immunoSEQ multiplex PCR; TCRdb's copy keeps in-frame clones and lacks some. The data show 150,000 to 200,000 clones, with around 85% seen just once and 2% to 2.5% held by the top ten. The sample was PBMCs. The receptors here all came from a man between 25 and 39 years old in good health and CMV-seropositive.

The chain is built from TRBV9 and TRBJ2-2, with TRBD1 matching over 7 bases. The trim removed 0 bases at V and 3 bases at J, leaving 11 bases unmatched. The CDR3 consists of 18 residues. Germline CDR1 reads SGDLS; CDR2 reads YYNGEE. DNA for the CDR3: TGTGCCAGCAGCGTAGTAGATCCGGGACAGAGCTACACCGGGGAGCTGTTTTTT. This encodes CASSVVDPGQSYTGELFF.

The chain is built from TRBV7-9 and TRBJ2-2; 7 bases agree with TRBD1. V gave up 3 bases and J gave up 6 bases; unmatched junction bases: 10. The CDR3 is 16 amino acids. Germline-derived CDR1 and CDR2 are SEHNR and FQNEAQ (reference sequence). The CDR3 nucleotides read TGTGCCAGCAGCTTCTCACAGGGGATTGGCGCCGGGGAGCTGTTTTTT. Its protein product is CASSFSQGIGAGELFF.

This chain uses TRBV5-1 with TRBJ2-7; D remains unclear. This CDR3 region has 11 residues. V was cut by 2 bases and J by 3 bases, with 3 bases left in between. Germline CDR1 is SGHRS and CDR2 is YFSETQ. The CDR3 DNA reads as TGCGCCAGCAGCTTCAGCTACGAGCAGTACTTC. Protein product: CASSFSYEQYF.

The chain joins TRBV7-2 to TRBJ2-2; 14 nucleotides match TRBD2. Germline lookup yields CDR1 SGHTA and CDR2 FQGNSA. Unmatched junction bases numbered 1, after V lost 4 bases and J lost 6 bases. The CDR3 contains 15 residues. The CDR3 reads CASSWTSGGSGELFF. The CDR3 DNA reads TGTGCCAGCAGCTGGACTAGCGGGGGGTCCGGGGAGCTGTTTTTT.

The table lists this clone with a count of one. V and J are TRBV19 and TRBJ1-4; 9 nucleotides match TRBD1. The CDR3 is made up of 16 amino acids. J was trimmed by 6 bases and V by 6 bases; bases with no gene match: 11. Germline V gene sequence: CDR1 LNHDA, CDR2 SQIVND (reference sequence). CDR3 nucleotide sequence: TGTGCCAGTAGCTCCGGGACAGGGTTTTGGGATGAAAAACTGTTTTTT. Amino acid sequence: CASSSGTGFWDEKLFF.

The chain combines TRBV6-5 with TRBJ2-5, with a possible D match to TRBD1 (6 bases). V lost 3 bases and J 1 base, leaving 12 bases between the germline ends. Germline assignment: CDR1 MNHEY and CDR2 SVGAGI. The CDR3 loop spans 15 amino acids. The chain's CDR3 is CASSYLGGPQETQYF. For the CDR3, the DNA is TGTGCCAGCAGTTATCTAGGGGGACCCCAAGAGACCCAGTACTTC.

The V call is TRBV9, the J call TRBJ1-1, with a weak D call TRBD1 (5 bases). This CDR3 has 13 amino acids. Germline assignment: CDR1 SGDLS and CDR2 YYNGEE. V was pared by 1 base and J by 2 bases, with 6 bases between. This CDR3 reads CASSVQGNTEAFF. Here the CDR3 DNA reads TGTGCCAGCAGCGTACAGGGTAACACTGAAGCTTTCTTT.

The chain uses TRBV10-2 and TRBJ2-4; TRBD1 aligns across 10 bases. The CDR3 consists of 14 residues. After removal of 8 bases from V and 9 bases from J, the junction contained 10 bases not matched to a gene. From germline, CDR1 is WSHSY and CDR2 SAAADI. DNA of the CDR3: TGCGCCAGCGCAAGCGACAGGGGGCAGGGCATTCAGTACTTC. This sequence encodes CASASDRGQGIQYF.

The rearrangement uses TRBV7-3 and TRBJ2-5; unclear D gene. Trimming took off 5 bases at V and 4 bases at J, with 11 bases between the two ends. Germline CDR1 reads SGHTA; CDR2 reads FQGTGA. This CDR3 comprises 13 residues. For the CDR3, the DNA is TGTGCCAGCAGCCTCTCCCCCGGAGAGACCCAGTACTTC. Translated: CASSLSPGETQYF.

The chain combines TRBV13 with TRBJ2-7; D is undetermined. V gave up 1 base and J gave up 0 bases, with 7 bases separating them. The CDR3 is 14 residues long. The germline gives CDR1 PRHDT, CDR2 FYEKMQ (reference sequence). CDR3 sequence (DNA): TGTGCCAGCAGCTTAGATGTCAGCTCCTACGAGCAGTACTTC. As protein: CASSLDVSSYEQYF.

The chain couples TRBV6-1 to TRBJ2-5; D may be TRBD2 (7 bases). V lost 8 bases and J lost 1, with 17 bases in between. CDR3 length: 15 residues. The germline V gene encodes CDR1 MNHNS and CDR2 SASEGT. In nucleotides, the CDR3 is TGTGCCAGCGACGCCTTCGGGGGGCTCCAAGAGACCCAGTACTTC. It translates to CASDAFGGLQETQYF.

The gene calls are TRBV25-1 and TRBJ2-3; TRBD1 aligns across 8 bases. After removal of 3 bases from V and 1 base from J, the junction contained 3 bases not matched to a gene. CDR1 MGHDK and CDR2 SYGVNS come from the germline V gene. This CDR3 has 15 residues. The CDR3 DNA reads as TGTGCCAGCAGTGATACGGACAGGGGCACAGATACGCAGTATTTT. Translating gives CASSDTDRGTDTQYF. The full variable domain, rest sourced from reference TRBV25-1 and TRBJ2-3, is EADIYQTPRYLVIGTGKKITLECSQTMGHDKMYWYQQDPGMELHLIHYSYGVNSTEKGDLSSESTVSRIRTEHFPLTLESARPSHTSQYLCASSDTDRGTDTQYFGPGTRLTVL.

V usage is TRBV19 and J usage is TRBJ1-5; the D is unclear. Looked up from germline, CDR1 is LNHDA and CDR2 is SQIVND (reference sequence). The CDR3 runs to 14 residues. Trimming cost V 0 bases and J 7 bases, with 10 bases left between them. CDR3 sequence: CASSIDPTIQPQHF. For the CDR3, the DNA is TGTGCCAGTAGTATAGACCCTACCATCCAGCCCCAGCATTTT. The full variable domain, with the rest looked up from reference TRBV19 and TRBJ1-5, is DGGITQSPKYLFRKEGQNVTLSCEQNLNHDAMYWYRQDPGQGLRLIYYSQIVNDFQKGDIAEGYSVSREKKESFPLTVTSAQKNPTAFYLCASSIDPTIQPQHFGDGTRLSIL.

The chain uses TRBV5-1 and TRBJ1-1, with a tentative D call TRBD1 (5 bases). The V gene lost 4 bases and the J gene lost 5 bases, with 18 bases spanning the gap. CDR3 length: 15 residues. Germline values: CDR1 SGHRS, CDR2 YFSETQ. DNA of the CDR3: TGCGCCAGCAGCCCGCGGACACCCTTCGGAACTGAAGCTTTCTTT. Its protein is CASSPRTPFGTEAFF.

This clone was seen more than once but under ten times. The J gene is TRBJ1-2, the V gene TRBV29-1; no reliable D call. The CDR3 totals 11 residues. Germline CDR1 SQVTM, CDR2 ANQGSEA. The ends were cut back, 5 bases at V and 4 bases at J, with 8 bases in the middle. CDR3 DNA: TGCAGCGTTTGGCAGTCCTATGGCTACACCTTC. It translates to CSVWQSYGYTF.

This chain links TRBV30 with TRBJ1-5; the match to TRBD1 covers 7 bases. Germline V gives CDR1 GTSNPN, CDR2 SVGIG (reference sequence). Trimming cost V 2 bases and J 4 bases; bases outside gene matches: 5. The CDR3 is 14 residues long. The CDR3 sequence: CAWSMGQWNQPQHF. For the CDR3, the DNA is TGTGCCTGGAGTATGGGACAGTGGAATCAGCCCCAGCATTTT. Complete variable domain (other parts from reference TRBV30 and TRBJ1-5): SQTIHQWPATLVQPVGSPLSLECTVEGTSNPNLYWYRQAAGRGLQLLFYSVGIGQISSEVPQNLSASRPQDRQFILSSKKLLLSDSGFYLCAWSMGQWNQPQHFGDGTRLSIL.

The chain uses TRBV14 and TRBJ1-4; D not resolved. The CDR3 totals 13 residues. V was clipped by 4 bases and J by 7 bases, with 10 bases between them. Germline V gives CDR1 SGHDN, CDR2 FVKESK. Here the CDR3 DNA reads TGTGCCAGCAGCCGGGGAGAAACTGAAAAACTGTTTTTT. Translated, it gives CASSRGETEKLFF.